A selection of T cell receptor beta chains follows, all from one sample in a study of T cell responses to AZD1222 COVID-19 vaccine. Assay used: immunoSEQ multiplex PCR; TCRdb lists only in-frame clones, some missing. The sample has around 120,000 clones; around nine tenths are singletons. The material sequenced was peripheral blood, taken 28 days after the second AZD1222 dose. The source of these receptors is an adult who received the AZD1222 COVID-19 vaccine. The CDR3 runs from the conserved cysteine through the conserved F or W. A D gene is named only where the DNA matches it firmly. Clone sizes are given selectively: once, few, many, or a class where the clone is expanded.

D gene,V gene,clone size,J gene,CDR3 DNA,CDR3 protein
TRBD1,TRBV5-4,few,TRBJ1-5,TGTGCCAGCAGCTTGGACAGGGGAAATCAGCCCCAGCATTTT,CASSLDRGNQPQHF
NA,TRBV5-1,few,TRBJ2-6,TGCGCCAGCAGCCAAAACTCTGGGGCCAACGTCCTGACTTTC,CASSQNSGANVLTF
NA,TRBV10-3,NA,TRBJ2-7,TGTGCCAGCGGGACTTCCTACGAGCAGTACTTC,CASGTSYEQYF
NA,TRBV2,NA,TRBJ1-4,TGTGCCAGCAGGAGAGAGGGTAGAGCAACTAATGAAAAACTGTTTTTT,CASRREGRATNEKLFF
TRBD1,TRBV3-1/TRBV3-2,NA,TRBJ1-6,TGTGCCAGCAGCGGGATGGACAGGGGTAATTCACCCCTCCACTTT,CASSGMDRGNSPLHF
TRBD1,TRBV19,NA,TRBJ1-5,TGTGCCAGTAGTATAGTAGGGGACAGAAATCAGCCCCAGCATTTT,CASSIVGDRNQPQHF
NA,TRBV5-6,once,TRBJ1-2,TGTGCCAGCAGCTCCCCCGACGGGTATGGCTACACCTTC,CASSSPDGYGYTF
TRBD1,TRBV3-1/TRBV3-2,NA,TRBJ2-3,TGTGCCAGCAGCGACAGGGGCACAGATACGCAGTATTTT,CASSDRGTDTQYF
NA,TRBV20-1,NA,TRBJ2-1,TGCAGTGCTAGTTCCGCCCCCTCGGGACCCTACAATGAGCAGTTCTTC,CSASSAPSGPYNEQFF
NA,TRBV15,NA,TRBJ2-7,TGTGCCACCAGCAGAGTCCTAGCATACGAGCAGTACTTC,CATSRVLAYEQYF
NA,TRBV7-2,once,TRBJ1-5,TGTGCCAGCAGCTTAGTACGTAGCAATCAGCCCCAGCATTTT,CASSLVRSNQPQHF
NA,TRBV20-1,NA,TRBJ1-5,TGCAGTGCTAGTGCCCCAACGGCAGGAGCGGACAATCAGCCCCAGCATTTT,CSASAPTAGADNQPQHF
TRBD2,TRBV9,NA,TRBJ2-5,TGTGCCAGCAGCGCCCAGCGGGGCCAAGAGACCCAGTACTTC,CASSAQRGQETQYF
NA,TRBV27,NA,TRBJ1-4,TGTGCCAGCAGTCCCCTTAGGGGCGCGGCTAATGAAAAACTGTTTTTT,CASSPLRGAANEKLFF
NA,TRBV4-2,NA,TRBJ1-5,TGTGCCAGCAGCCAAACTGGACAGAGCAATCAGCCCCAGCATTTT,CASSQTGQSNQPQHF
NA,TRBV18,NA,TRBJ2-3,TGTGCCAGCTCACCCCGGACAGCCGTGAGCACAGATACGCAGTATTTT,CASSPRTAVSTDTQYF
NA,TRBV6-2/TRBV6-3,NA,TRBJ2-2,TGTGCCAGCAGTTACCGCGCGAACACCGGGGAGCTGTTTTTT,CASSYRANTGELFF
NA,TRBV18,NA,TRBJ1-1,TGTGCCAGCTCACCACTGGGGGACACTGAAGCTTTCTTT,CASSPLGDTEAFF
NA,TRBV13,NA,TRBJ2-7,TGTGCCAGCAGCCCCGCCACCGCGAGGGACGAGCAGTACTTC,CASSPATARDEQYF
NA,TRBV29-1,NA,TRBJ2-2,TGCAGCGTTGTAGTGGGAAACACCGGGGAGCTGTTTTTT,CSVVVGNTGELFF
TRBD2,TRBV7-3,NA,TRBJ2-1,TGTGCCAGCAGCACTAGCGGGGGGCAGAGTGAGCAGTTCTTC,CASSTSGGQSEQFF
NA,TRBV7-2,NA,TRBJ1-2,TGTGCCAGCAGCGTTACGGTCGGGGGCGATGGCTACACCTTC,CASSVTVGGDGYTF
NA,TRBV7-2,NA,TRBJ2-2,TGTGCCAGCAGCTTCAGGGTTATCGGGGAGCTGTTTTTT,CASSFRVIGELFF
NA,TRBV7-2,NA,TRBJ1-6,TGTGCCAGCAGCCCGAGGGCTCGGTCCTATAATTCACCCCTCCACTTT,CASSPRARSYNSPLHF
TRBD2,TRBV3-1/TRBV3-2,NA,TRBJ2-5,TGTGCCAGCGGCAGGACTAGCGGGATGTGGGAGACCCAGTACTTC,CASGRTSGMWETQYF
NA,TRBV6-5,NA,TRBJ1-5,TGTGCCAGCAGGGCCGGGGGCGAGTGGGTTCAGCCCCAGCATTTT,CASRAGGEWVQPQHF
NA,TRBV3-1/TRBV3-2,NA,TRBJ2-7,TGTGCCAGCAGCCAACGATACGAGCAGTACTTC,CASSQRYEQYF
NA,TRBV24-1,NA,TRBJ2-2,TGTGCCACCAGTGATTTGAAGGGGGATGGTGTCACCGGGGAGCTGTTTTTT,CATSDLKGDGVTGELFF
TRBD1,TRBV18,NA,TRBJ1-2,TGTGCCAGCTCACCTCCGGGACAGGGCCTCCCCAACTTC,CASSPPGQGLPNF
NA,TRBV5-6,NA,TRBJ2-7,TGTGCCAGCAGCTTGGGACGAGTCTCCTACGAGCAGTACTTC,CASSLGRVSYEQYF
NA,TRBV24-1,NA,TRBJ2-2,TGTGCCACCAGTGGACAGCCCAACACCGGGGAGCTGTTTTTT,CATSGQPNTGELFF
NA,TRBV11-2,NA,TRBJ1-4,TGTGCCAGCAGCTTATCCGAACAGCAAAAACTGTTTTTT,CASSLSEQQKLFF
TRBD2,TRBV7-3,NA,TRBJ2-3,TGTGCCAGCAGCTTATCGGTGACTAGCGGGGTAGATACGCAGTATTTT,CASSLSVTSGVDTQYF
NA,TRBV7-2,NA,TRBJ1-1,TGTGCTAGCAGCTTGAATACGAACACTGAAGCTTTCTTT,CASSLNTNTEAFF
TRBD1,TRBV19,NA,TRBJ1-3,TGTGCCAGTAGGCCCTCCGGGGGGACAGGGAGAAACACCATATATTTT,CASRPSGGTGRNTIYF
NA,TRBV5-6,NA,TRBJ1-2,TGTGCCAGCAGCTCCAGTTTCGGGGGAAAGGGTAGTGGCTACACCTTC,CASSSSFGGKGSGYTF
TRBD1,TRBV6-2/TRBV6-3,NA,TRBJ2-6,TGTGCCAGCAGTTTTAGGGGGCGAAGGGCCAACGTCCTGACTTTC,CASSFRGRRANVLTF
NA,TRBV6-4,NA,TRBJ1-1,TGTGCCAGCAGTGAAAACGGGGGCGACACTGAAGCTTTCTTT,CASSENGGDTEAFF
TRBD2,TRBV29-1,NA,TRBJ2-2,TGCAGTACCACGACTAGCGGGACCGGGGAGCTGTTTTTT,CSTTTSGTGELFF
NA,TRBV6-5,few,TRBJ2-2,TGTGCCAGCACGATTGAGGCCGGGGCCGGGGAGCTGTTTTTT,CASTIEAGAGELFF
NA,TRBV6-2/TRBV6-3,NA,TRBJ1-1,TGTGCCAGCAGTTACCAAAGCGGAGCTTTCTTT,CASSYQSGAFF
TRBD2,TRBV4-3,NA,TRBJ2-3,TGCGCCAGCAGCCAAGACAGGGGTAGCGGGGGGTCGGGTACGCAGTATTTT,CASSQDRGSGGSGTQYF
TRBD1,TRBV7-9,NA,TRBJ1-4,TGTGCCAGCAGCCCCGGGACAGCGGATAATGAAAAACTGTTTTTT,CASSPGTADNEKLFF
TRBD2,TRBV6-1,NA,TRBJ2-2,TGTGCCAGCAGTGTAACGAGCGGGGGTAACACCGGGGAGCTGTTTTTT,CASSVTSGGNTGELFF
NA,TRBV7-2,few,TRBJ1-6,TGTGCCAGCAGTTTAAACCAGGATGCACCCCTCCACTTT,CASSLNQDAPLHF